Listed here are 9 T cell receptor beta chains from one sample, sequenced in a study of post-analysis software for immune sequencing data. For these TCRs, the target antigens are not known. Broader study findings: Several TRBV segments were more frequent in patients than controls; TRBV5-6, TRBV5-1 and TRBV20-1 belonged to this group.

Built from TCR beta cDNA, the libraries had unique molecular identifiers in them. TCRdb reprocessed the PCR reads via MiXCR and lists one record per CDR3 protein. The table lists fewer than 850,000 distinct CDR3 sequences, around 27% of them singletons, with roughly 0.57% in the top ten. What was sequenced was blood. These receptors were obtained from a girl aged 10-17 years with multiple sclerosis.

This clonotype turned up a few times. The gene calls are TRBV7-2 and TRBJ1-2, with a weak D call TRBD1 (5 bases). The CDR3 consists of 15 residues. V dropped 0 bases and J dropped 6 bases, with 14 bases sitting between them. Germline CDR1 SGHTA, CDR2 FQGNSA. The CDR3 region has the DNA TGTGCCAGCAGCTTAGCGGGCAGGGTAGACCATGGCTACACCTTC. It specifies CASSLAGRVDHGYTF.

This chain's CDR3 is CSVSARGGDPQHF. In nucleotides, the CDR3 is TGCAGCGTTTCCGCCAGAGGGGGGGATCCCCAGCATTTT. The rearrangement uses TRBV29-1 and TRBJ1-5; perhaps TRBD1 as D (6 bases). Deletions cut 5 bases from V and 10 bases from J, with 18 bases between. CDR1 is SQVTM and CDR2 is ANQGSEA in the germline V gene. The CDR3 contains 13 residues.

This rearrangement joins TRBV4-3 to TRBJ2-7, with TRBD2 matching over 13 bases. The DNA end lines up better with TRBJ2-5; the J call may be wrong. The CDR3 spans 17 residues. Germline V CDR1 and CDR2: LGHNA, YSLEER. The CDR3 sequence is CASSRRLTSGRAETQYF. In DNA form, the CDR3 reads TGCGCCAGCAGCCGCCGCCTAACTAGCGGGAGGGCCGAGACCCAGTACTTC.

This clonotype was counted only a few times. The rearrangement uses TRBV4-3 and TRBJ2-7; perhaps D is TRBD1 or TRBD2 (5 bases each). The CDR3 runs to 15 residues. Germline CDR1 and CDR2: LGHNA and YSLEER. V lost 0 bases, J lost 0 bases, and 9 bases lay in between. The CDR3, as DNA: TGCGCCAGCAGCCAAGATAGGGACGGCTCCTACGAGCAGTACTTC. It encodes CASSQDRDGSYEQYF.

This clonotype came up a few times. V gene TRBV7-2 combines with J gene TRBJ2-7; 7 bases align to TRBD2. The V gene end was trimmed by 3 bases and the J gene end by 4 bases; junction bases not matched to a gene: 6. CDR1 and CDR2 (germline): SGHTA, FQGNSA. There are 14 residues in the CDR3. The CDR3 DNA reads TGTGCCAGCAGCTTGAGGGCCGGGGGGTACGAGCAGTACTTC. Amino acids: CASSLRAGGYEQYF.

The V gene is TRBV10-1, the J gene TRBJ2-1; either TRBD1 or TRBD2 may supply D (5 bases each). The CDR3 has 17 residues. Trimming stripped 3 bases from V and 2 bases from J, with 17 bases between. Germline CDR1 and CDR2: WNHNN and SYGVQD (reference sequence). Here the CDR3 DNA reads TGCGCCAGCAGTGACCCACGAAGGGGCGGGCCCTACAATGAGCAGTTCTTC. This codes for CASSDPRRGGPYNEQFF.

The rearrangement uses TRBV5-1 and TRBJ1-2; 7 nucleotides align to TRBD1. J gave up 0 bases and V 5 bases, and 4 bases lay outside the gene matches. The CDR3 spans 14 residues. The germline V gene has CDR1 SGHRS and CDR2 YFSETQ. The CDR3 nucleotides are TGCGCCAGCAGAACAGGGGCCCCTAACTATGGCTACACCTTC. It translates to CASRTGAPNYGYTF. Using reference TRBV5-1 and TRBJ1-2 for the parts outside the CDR3, the full variable domain is KAGVTQTPRYLIKTRGQQVTLSCSPISGHRSVSWYQQTPGQGLQFLFEYFSETQRNKGNFPGRFSGRQFSNSRSEMNVSTLELGDSALYLCASRTGAPNYGYTFGSGTRLTVV.

For the CDR3, the DNA is TGTGCCAGCAGCACGGGACAGGGGGAGACAGAGCAGTTCTTC. Translating it yields CASSTGQGETEQFF. V usage is TRBV7-2 and J usage is TRBJ2-1; 11 bases fit TRBD1. This CDR3 has 14 residues. In germline, CDR1 is SGHTA, CDR2 FQGNSA. The V and J ends lost 5 bases and 10 bases, in that order; junction bases with no gene match: 7.

The rearrangement joins TRBV6-6 to TRBJ2-4; D tentatively reads TRBD1 or TRBD2 (6 bases each). The last part of the DNA fits TRBJ2-7 better; the J call may be wrong. The CDR3 is 15 residues long. Germline V gives CDR1 MNHNY, CDR2 SVGAGI (reference sequence). The CDR3 DNA is TGTGCCAGCAGTTACGCCCAAACGGGGGCCCCCGAGCAGTACTTC. Its translation: CASSYAQTGAPEQYF.